The 32 T cell receptor beta chains below all came from one sample that was sequenced in a study of patients and donors after allogeneic stem cell transplantation. Each CDR3 protein is one row after TCRdb ran MiXCR on the RT-PCR reads. The sample records 900,000 to 1,000,000 distinct CDR3 sequences, approximately 19% being singletons. Sequencing used blood, either unsorted or a sorted T cell fraction (not recorded which). The receptor set was obtained from a human donor who was either an allogeneic HSCT recipient or a stem cell or donor lymphocyte infusion donor (not recorded which). It is not recorded whose cells these are; they may come from a transplant donor.

The rearrangement joins TRBV18 to TRBJ2-1; the D gene could be TRBD1 or TRBD2 (5 bases each). CDR1 and CDR2 from the germline V gene are KGHSH and LQKENI. The CDR3 runs to 15 residues. V shed 2 bases and J shed 5 bases, with 13 bases lying between them. The CDR3 DNA sequence: TGTGCCAGCTCACCAGGGTGGGACCCCGACAATGAGCAGTTCTTC. Amino acids: CASSPGWDPDNEQFF. The full variable domain, in which reference TRBV18 and TRBJ2-1 provide the parts outside the CDR3, is NAGVMQNPRHLVRRRGQEARLRCSPMKGHSHVYWYRQLPEEGLKFMVYLQKENIIDESGMPKERFSAEFPKEGPSILRIQQVVRGDSAAYFCASSPGWDPDNEQFFGPGTRLTVL.

The chain recombines TRBV5-4 with TRBJ1-6; tentative D call: TRBD1 (6 bases). Germline CDR1 SGHNT, CDR2 YYREEE (reference sequence). V dropped 4 bases and J dropped 3 bases, with 11 bases sitting between them. This CDR3 comprises 15 residues. The CDR3 protein is CASSGGQNYNSPLHF. CDR3 DNA: TGTGCCAGCAGCGGAGGACAGAACTATAATTCACCCCTCCACTTT.

This clonotype appeared a few times. The chain joins TRBV3-1 to TRBJ2-2; D remains unclear. The CDR3 has 13 residues. From germline, CDR1 is LGHDT and CDR2 YNNKEL (reference sequence). The ends were cut back, 7 bases at V and 4 bases at J, with 10 bases in the middle. DNA of the CDR3: TGTGCCAGCACCCTGGGTGGCACCGGGGAGCTGTTTTTT. This sequence encodes CASTLGGTGELFF.

This clonotype was seen more than once but under ten times. In nucleotides, the CDR3 is TGCGCCAGCAGCTGGGGACGGACCTCTGGGGCCAACGTCCTGACTTTC. As protein: CASSWGRTSGANVLTF. The chain joins TRBV5-1 to TRBJ2-6; D is perhaps TRBD1 or TRBD2 (5 bases each). The germline V and J ends were trimmed by 3 bases and 0 bases, with 10 bases remaining between them. Germline CDR1 SGHRS, CDR2 YFSETQ. The CDR3 is made up of 16 amino acids.

The V and J genes are TRBV6-1 and TRBJ2-7; a weak D match, TRBD2 (6 bases). The germline gives CDR1 MNHNS, CDR2 SASEGT. Trimming cost V 6 bases and J 2 bases, with 14 bases left between them. The CDR3 has 14 residues. This CDR3 reads CASRARDLAYEQYF. CDR3 sequence (DNA): TGTGCCAGCAGAGCCCGGGACTTAGCCTACGAGCAGTACTTC.

The rearrangement joins TRBV24-1 to TRBJ2-3; D remains unclear. This CDR3 comprises 14 residues. Trimming removed 1 base from V and 6 bases from J, with 10 bases in between. The germline CDR1 and CDR2 sequences are KGHDR and SFDVKD. The CDR3 reads CATSDFQVDDTQYF. CDR3 DNA: TGTGCCACCAGTGATTTCCAGGTAGACGATACGCAGTATTTT.

There are a few counts of this clonotype. The chain uses TRBV24-1 and TRBJ2-2; tentative D call: TRBD2 (6 bases). Germline CDR1 is KGHDR and CDR2 is SFDVKD. The CDR3 runs to 17 residues. Trimming took 3 bases from V and 4 from J, leaving 17 bases between them. In DNA, the CDR3 is TGTGCCACCAGTGATCCACGGGGGAACGGAGGCACCGGGGAGCTGTTTTTT. Amino acids: CATSDPRGNGGTGELFF.

The chain is built from TRBV21-1 and TRBJ1-5. TRBV21-1 is noted as a pseudogene. The CDR3 is 10 amino acids. The CDR3 sequence: CASSLGPQHF. The CDR3 bases are TGTGCCAGCAGCCTCGGGCCCCAGCATTTT.

Ten or more counts support this clonotype. The chain recombines TRBV12-3 or TRBV12-4 with TRBJ2-7, with D possibly TRBD1 on 6 matching bases. Trimming took 3 bases from V and 2 from J, leaving 11 bases between them. This CDR3 spans 14 amino acids. The CDR3 reads CASSFGQYAYEQYF. The CDR3 DNA reads TGTGCCAGCAGTTTCGGACAGTACGCCTACGAGCAGTACTTC.

The chain is built from TRBV7-9 and TRBJ2-2; a possible D gene is TRBD2 (5 bases). V was clipped by 2 bases and J by 5 bases, with 12 bases between them. This CDR3 has 15 amino acids. Germline V gene lookup returns CDR1 SEHNR and CDR2 FQNEAQ (reference sequence). The CDR3: CASSLTSGRTGELFF. The CDR3 DNA sequence: TGTGCCAGCAGCTTAACGAGCGGAAGAACCGGGGAGCTGTTTTTT.

In this sample, this clonotype turned up a few times. The chain is built from TRBV7-9 and TRBJ2-4; D gene ambiguous. Germline V gives CDR1 SEHNR, CDR2 FQNEAQ (reference sequence). The CDR3 extends over 13 amino acids. V lost 5 bases, J lost 9 bases, and 14 bases lay in between. This chain's CDR3 is CASSPAGEGIQYF. Here the CDR3 DNA reads TGTGCCAGCAGCCCCGCCGGAGAAGGCATTCAGTACTTC.

Notes on this clonotype: A much larger clone lies one base from this, so it may be a read error. This chain connects TRBV6-1 to TRBJ2-3, with 10 bases fitting TRBD2. The trim removed 6 bases at V and 1 base at J, leaving 4 bases unmatched. CDR1 is MNHNS, CDR2 SASEGT, per germline. The CDR3 consists of 15 residues. The CDR3 bases are TGTGCCAGCAGCCGCGGGACTAGCGGCACAGATACGCAGTATTTT. Translating it yields CASSRGTSGTDTQYF.

The chain employs TRBV20-1 and TRBJ1-2; TRBD1 is a possible D gene (6 bases). Germline assignment: CDR1 DFQATT and CDR2 SNEGSKA (reference sequence). With 3 bases removed from V and 2 bases from J, the gap between germline ends came to 10 bases. CDR3 size: 13 residues. CDR3 residues: CSASGGWNYGYTF. The DNA of the CDR3 is TGCAGTGCTAGCGGGGGCTGGAACTATGGCTACACCTTC.

The rearrangement uses TRBV4-3 and TRBJ2-3; 13 nucleotides align to TRBD2. The CDR3 totals 16 residues. Losses at the gene ends were 4 bases for V and 4 bases for J; bases not matched to a gene: 5. Germline V gene lookup returns CDR1 LGHNA and CDR2 YSLEER. The CDR3 DNA is TGCGCCAGCAGCCCGAGGACTAGCGGGGGACCAGATACGCAGTATTTT. It translates to CASSPRTSGGPDTQYF.

This clonotype was seen a handful of times. V is TRBV5-1 and J is TRBJ2-1; 7 bases are a match to TRBD1. CDR3 length: 15 residues. After removal of 1 base from V and 8 bases from J, the junction contained 9 bases not matched to a gene. Germline V lookup: CDR1 SGHRS, CDR2 YFSETQ. CDR3 coding DNA: TGCGCCAGCAGCTTGTATGGCAGGGGGTGGGATGAGCAGTTCTTC. Translated, it gives CASSLYGRGWDEQFF.

The chain carries TRBV12-3 or TRBV12-4 and TRBJ2-7; no reliable D call. CDR3 length: 13 residues. Trimming removed 1 base from V and 5 bases from J, with 9 bases in between. CDR3 sequence: CASSLGPVDEQYF. The CDR3 DNA follows: TGTGCCAGCAGTTTAGGGCCGGTGGACGAGCAGTACTTC.

This clonotype was observed a few times. The J gene is TRBJ2-7, the V gene TRBV30; D is perhaps TRBD1 (5 bases). The CDR3 length is 14 residues. In germline, CDR1 is GTSNPN, CDR2 SVGIG (reference sequence). The germline V and J ends were trimmed by 4 bases and 2 bases, with 15 bases remaining between them. The CDR3 region has the DNA TGTGCCTGGACGGTCAGGGTGGGGCCCTACGAGCAGTACTTC. It yields the protein CAWTVRVGPYEQYF.

This rearrangement joins TRBV3-1 to TRBJ2-7; weak D call: TRBD1 (5 bases). Germline CDR1 LGHDT, CDR2 YNNKEL (reference sequence). Trimming took 0 bases from V and 2 from J, leaving 17 bases between them. The CDR3 is 17 amino acids. In DNA form, the CDR3 reads TGTGCCAGCAGCCAAGATTTTCACAGGACATACACCTACGAGCAGTACTTC. This translates into CASSQDFHRTYTYEQYF.

The rearrangement links TRBV11-2 to TRBJ2-3; D remains ambiguous. V lost 5 bases to trimming and J lost 4 bases, with 19 bases between them. The CDR3 is 16 residues long. Germline V gene sequence: CDR1 SGHAT, CDR2 FQNNGV. CDR3: CASSPVIRTGADTQYF. The CDR3 nucleotides read TGTGCCAGCAGCCCCGTGATACGCACTGGGGCAGATACGCAGTATTTT.

The chain links TRBV5-1 to TRBJ2-3; D is ambiguous. Per germline, CDR1 SGHRS and CDR2 YFSETQ. The CDR3 totals 13 residues. V lost 5 bases, J lost 4 bases, and 11 bases lay in between. Written as DNA, the CDR3 is TGCGCCAGCAGTTTTACGGACCCAGATACGCAGTATTTT. This encodes CASSFTDPDTQYF.

The rearrangement joins TRBV4-1 to TRBJ1-4, with a possible D match to TRBD1 (6 bases). Deletions cut 4 bases from V and 13 bases from J, with 19 bases between. The CDR3 totals 14 residues. CDR1 MGHRA and CDR2 YSYEKL come from the germline V gene. In DNA form, the CDR3 reads TGCGCCAGCAGCCTAAAAGGGACATCGATAAGACTGTTTTTT. It translates to CASSLKGTSIRLFF.

This clonotype was counted at least ten times. The chain employs TRBV13 and TRBJ1-1; D not certain. The CDR3 consists of 14 residues. Germline CDR1 is PRHDT and CDR2 is FYEKMQ (reference sequence). V was clipped by 0 bases and J by 5 bases, with 10 bases between them. The CDR3 protein is CASSLGLWATEAFF. DNA of the CDR3: TGTGCCAGCAGCTTAGGCCTATGGGCGACTGAAGCTTTCTTT.

V gene TRBV20-1 combines with J gene TRBJ2-3; unclear D gene. This CDR3 is built from 16 residues. CDR1 is DFQATT and CDR2 is SNEGSKA in the germline V gene (reference sequence). Trimming shortened V by 0 bases and J by 2 bases, and 15 bases separated the two germline ends. CDR3 sequence reads: CSARDHQSPDTDTQYF. For the CDR3, the DNA is TGCAGTGCTAGAGATCACCAGTCACCGGACACAGATACGCAGTATTTT.

The rearrangement links TRBV12-3 or TRBV12-4 to TRBJ1-3; D remains ambiguous. V lost 7 bases, J lost 0 bases, and 10 bases lay in between. The CDR3 loop spans 14 amino acids. CDR3 in DNA: TGTGCCAGCAATAAGGGCAACTCTGGAAACACCATATATTTT. It is translated as CASNKGNSGNTIYF.

The chain is built from TRBV28 and TRBJ2-7; TRBD2 is a possible D gene (6 bases). V was cut by 5 bases and J by 0 bases, with 14 bases left in between. Per germline, CDR1 MDHEN and CDR2 SYDVKM. This CDR3 has 15 amino acids. The CDR3 region is CASSRTGAVSYEQYF. The CDR3 DNA reads TGTGCCAGCAGTCGAACGGGAGCCGTCTCCTACGAGCAGTACTTC.

This clonotype showed up many times. The CDR3 region is CASSAYNEQFF. In DNA form, the CDR3 reads TGTGCCAGCAGCGCCTACAATGAGCAGTTCTTC. This chain joins TRBV5-6 and TRBJ2-1; the D is unclear. Trimming left V 4 bases short and J 2 bases short, with 1 base between. The CDR3 contains 11 residues. Germline values: CDR1 SGHDT, CDR2 YYEEEE. Together with reference TRBV5-6 and TRBJ2-1, the CDR3 gives the full variable domain: DAGVTQSPTHLIKTRGQQVTLRCSPKSGHDTVSWYQQALGQGPQFIFQYYEEEERQRGNFPDRFSGHQFPNYSSELNVNALLLGDSALYLCASSAYNEQFFGPGTRLTVL.

This clonotype was seen a few times. The chain uses TRBV7-8 and TRBJ1-4, with 12 bases lining up with TRBD1. This CDR3 has 18 residues. Germline V lookup: CDR1 SGHVS, CDR2 FQNEAQ. Trimming at V came to 4 bases and at J to 3 bases, leaving 9 bases not matched to a gene. The CDR3 coding sequence is TGTGCCAGCAGCTCCCGGGACAGGGGGCGCGACGCTAATGAAAAACTGTTTTTT. This encodes CASSSRDRGRDANEKLFF.

This clonotype was recorded a few times. This chain uses TRBV9 with TRBJ2-2; unclear D gene. Germline CDR1 SGDLS, CDR2 YYNGEE. The CDR3 totals 16 residues. The V and J ends lost 0 bases and 1 base respectively, with 10 bases between them. This CDR3 reads CASSVESVGNTGELFF. In DNA form, the CDR3 reads TGTGCCAGCAGCGTAGAAAGCGTTGGGAACACCGGGGAGCTGTTTTTT.

The sample holds a few counts of this clonotype. The rearrangement uses TRBV7-3 and TRBJ2-2; D might be TRBD2 (5 bases). Trimming stripped 4 bases from V and 2 bases from J, with 17 bases between. The CDR3 loop spans 17 amino acids. Looked up from germline, CDR1 is SGHTA and CDR2 is FQGTGA. This CDR3 reads CASSSQRTFSNTGELFF. The DNA for the CDR3 is TGTGCCAGCAGCTCGCAACGGACTTTCTCTAACACCGGGGAGCTGTTTTTT.

This clonotype was seen a single time. CDR3 nucleotide sequence: TGTGCCAGCAGAGTTCCGGGACAAATCGCCTACGAGCAGTACTTC. Amino acids: CASRVPGQIAYEQYF. The rearrangement links TRBV2 to TRBJ2-7, with D tentatively TRBD1 (6 bases). V was cut by 6 bases and J by 2 bases, with 17 bases left in between. Germline V CDR1 and CDR2: SNHLY, FYNNEI. The CDR3 spans 15 residues.

The chain carries TRBV24-1 and TRBJ2-7; D is unresolved. V dropped 4 bases and J dropped 6 bases, with 18 bases sitting between them. CDR1 is KGHDR, CDR2 SFDVKD, per germline. The CDR3 has 15 residues. The CDR3 region is CATSDRANGSREQYF. For the CDR3, the DNA is TGTGCCACCAGTGACCGGGCCAACGGTTCTCGCGAGCAGTACTTC.

The chain links TRBV7-2 to TRBJ1-5; D is possibly TRBD1 (6 bases). CDR1 and CDR2 from the germline V gene are SGHTA and FQGNSA. V gave up 4 bases and J gave up 4 bases, with 20 bases separating them. This CDR3 is 17 amino acids long. CDR3 nucleotides: TGTGCCAGCAGCTCCTACGGGGGCGGGATCGGGAATCAGCCCCAGCATTTT. Amino acid sequence: CASSSYGGGIGNQPQHF.